This is a list of T cell receptor beta chains from one sample in a study of blood T cells in healthy people across ages. One entry per CDR3 protein, called by TCRdb with MiXCR from the 5' RACE reads. The sample holds 650,000 to 1,000,000 distinct CDR3 sequences, 35% to 40% seen once. Sequenced sample: blood. These receptors all come from a man younger than 35 in good health. The CDR3 runs from the conserved cysteine through the conserved F or W. A D gene is named only where the DNA matches it firmly. Clone size, where shown, is once, few, many, or a class for clones that have expanded.

J: TRBJ2-5; size: many; D: TRBD2; V: TRBV2; CDR3: CASNLGTNLRRTQYF; DNA: TGTGCCAGCAACCTCGGGACTAACCTCAGGAGGACCCAGTACTTC
J: TRBJ1-2; size: .; D: TRBD1; V: TRBV20-1; CDR3: CSARDQGRTGLVSDGYTF; DNA: TGCAGTGCTAGAGATCAAGGAAGGACAGGATTGGTTTCGGATGGCTACACCTTC
J: TRBJ1-1; size: .; D: .; V: TRBV2; CDR3: CASSDTGGMNTEAFF; DNA: TGTGCCAGCAGTGACACCGGTGGAATGAACACTGAAGCTTTCTTT
J: TRBJ2-1; size: .; D: .; V: TRBV28; CDR3: CASSSLGADNEQFF; DNA: TGTGCCAGCAGTTCCCTGGGGGCGGACAATGAGCAGTTCTTC
J: TRBJ2-3; size: .; D: TRBD2; V: TRBV4-3; CDR3: CASSRRGTSDTQYF; DNA: TGCGCCAGCAGCCGGCGGGGGACCTCAGATACGCAGTATTTT
J: TRBJ1-4; size: few; D: .; V: TRBV29-1; CDR3: CSVGGGGEKLFF; DNA: TGCAGCGTTGGAGGAGGGGGTGAAAAACTGTTTTTT
J: TRBJ2-1; size: .; D: .; V: TRBV29-1; CDR3: CSVEGGWEDEQFF; DNA: TGCAGCGTTGAAGGGGGCTGGGAAGATGAGCAGTTCTTC
J: TRBJ1-6; size: .; D: TRBD1; V: TRBV4-1; CDR3: CANSQEDRGSYNSPLHF; DNA: TGCGCCAACAGCCAAGAAGACAGGGGCTCCTATAATTCACCCCTCCACTTT
J: TRBJ2-1; size: .; D: .; V: TRBV4-1; CDR3: CASSPLGKEQFF; DNA: TGCGCCAGCAGCCCCCTTGGCAAGGAGCAGTTCTTC
J: TRBJ2-7; size: .; D: .; V: TRBV4-1; CDR3: CASSQADSSYNEQYF; DNA: TGCGCCAGCAGCCAAGCCGACAGCTCCTACAATGAGCAGTACTTC
J: TRBJ1-5; size: .; D: .; V: TRBV20-1; CDR3: CSAPNQGYSNQPQHF; DNA: TGCAGTGCTCCAAATCAGGGGTATAGCAATCAGCCCCAGCATTTT
J: TRBJ2-5; size: .; D: TRBD2; V: TRBV7-9; CDR3: CASSLRGGSQYF; DNA: TGTGCCAGCAGCTTACGGGGGGGATCCCAGTACTTC
J: TRBJ2-5; size: .; D: .; V: TRBV29-1; CDR3: CSVSSEGETQYF; DNA: TGCAGCGTGTCGTCCGAGGGGGAGACCCAGTACTTC
J: TRBJ1-2; size: .; D: TRBD1; V: TRBV20-1; CDR3: CSARQAHRGGGYTF; DNA: TGCAGTGCTAGGCAGGCGCACAGGGGAGGCGGCTACACCTTC
J: TRBJ2-1; size: .; D: .; V: TRBV7-9; CDR3: CASSLAGAELDEQFF; DNA: TGTGCCAGCAGCTTAGCCGGAGCGGAGCTGGATGAGCAGTTCTTC